Presented here are 7 T cell receptor beta chains from one specimen sequenced in a study of cytomegalovirus exposure and HLA in healthy donors. 60 Vbeta and 13 Jbeta primers were used in PCR. Sequenced by immunoSEQ multiplex PCR; TCRdb stores in-frame clones only, minus some. Here the sample spans 100,000 or so clones, under 85% being singletons. The sample consisted of PBMCs. The receptors were sampled from a man aged 25 to 45 in good health and CMV-seronegative.

Comments on this clone: Other DNA sequences within the sample encode an identical CDR3. The chain has TRBV5-1 and TRBJ2-7; TRBD1 agrees at 10 bases. The germline gives CDR1 SGHRS, CDR2 YFSETQ. The J segment lost 4 bases and the V segment lost 7 bases, leaving 8 bases of the junction unmatched. The CDR3 is 14 amino acids. As DNA, the CDR3 is TGCGCCAGCTCGACCGGGACAGGGGCTTACGAGCAGTACTTC. Residues: CASSTGTGAYEQYF.

This clone showed up just a few times. The rearrangement uses TRBV5-1 and TRBJ1-3, with TRBD1 identical over 9 bases. Germline-derived CDR1 and CDR2 are SGHRS and YFSETQ. The V gene end was trimmed by 0 bases and the J gene end by 4 bases; junction bases not matched to a gene: 5. The CDR3 sequence is 16 residues long. The CDR3, as DNA: TGCGCCAGCAGCTTGGAGGGGACAGGGTCCGGAAACACCATATATTTT. Its translation is CASSLEGTGSGNTIYF. Drawing the rest from reference TRBV5-1 and TRBJ1-3, the complete variable domain is KAGVTQTPRYLIKTRGQQVTLSCSPISGHRSVSWYQQTPGQGLQFLFEYFSETQRNKGNFPGRFSGRQFSNSRSEMNVSTLELGDSALYLCASSLEGTGSGNTIYFGEGSWLTVV.

Worth noting for this clone: This specimen includes other DNA sequences encoding the same CDR3. The V gene is TRBV18, the J gene TRBJ2-5; tentatively, D is TRBD2 (5 bases). Trimming left V 3 bases short and J 5 bases short, with 10 bases between. The CDR3 is 13 residues long. Germline V gene lookup returns CDR1 KGHSH and CDR2 LQKENI. The CDR3 region has the DNA TGTGCCAGCTCACCCCCCACGGGGGAGACCCAGTACTTC. Protein product: CASSPPTGETQYF.

The rearrangement uses TRBV5-1 and TRBJ1-3, with 7 bases matching TRBD1. Unmatched junction bases numbered 2, after V lost 4 bases and J lost 4 bases. CDR3 length equals 13 residues. From germline, CDR1 is SGHRS and CDR2 YFSETQ. The CDR3 spells CASSQGQGNTIYF. In DNA form, the CDR3 reads TGCGCCAGCAGCCAGGGACAGGGAAACACCATATATTTT.

The chain couples TRBV7-2 to TRBJ2-1; TRBD2 agrees at 13 bases. CDR1 and CDR2 (germline): SGHTA, FQGNSA. This CDR3 comprises 19 residues. Unmatched junction bases numbered 17, after V lost 5 bases and J lost 7 bases. The CDR3 spells CASSTGTGEGLAGVNEQFF. The CDR3 DNA reads TGTGCCAGCAGCACTGGGACAGGGGAAGGACTAGCGGGAGTAAATGAGCAGTTCTTC.

This chain links TRBV5-1 with TRBJ1-1, with 8 nucleotides matching TRBD1. Germline V gives CDR1 SGHRS, CDR2 YFSETQ. Germline trimming cut 4 bases from V and 6 bases from J; bases unmatched to any gene: 17. This CDR3 spans 17 amino acids. For the CDR3, the DNA is TGCGCCAGCAGCGACCTCCCAGGGGGCGCGGGTGTGGCTGAAGCTTTCTTT. The encoded protein is CASSDLPGGAGVAEAFF.

The chain uses TRBV7-6 and TRBJ2-5, with D hard to call. In germline, CDR1 is SGHVS, CDR2 FNYEAQ. V lost 5 bases and J lost 4, with 11 bases in between. This CDR3 has 13 residues. For the CDR3, the DNA is TGTGCCAGCAGCCCGAGGCCCCGAGAGACCCAGTACTTC. Protein: CASSPRPRETQYF.